This is a list of T cell receptor beta chains from one sample in a study of PD-1 blockade in classical Hodgkin lymphoma. Clones were read by immunoSEQ multiplex PCR, and TCRdb kept only the in-frame ones, dropping some. Of some 58,000 clones detected, 75% to 95% appear once; the ten largest clones hold under 13%. The starting material was peripheral blood mononuclear cells (PBMCs), obtained before the fourth cycle of nivolumab. The receptors were sampled from a human donor with classical Hodgkin lymphoma. The CDR3 runs from the conserved cysteine through the conserved F or W. Each record gives: CDR3 DNA, CDR3 protein, V gene, J gene, D gene, clone size. A D gene is named only where the DNA matches it firmly. Size values are once, few and many counts, or a class for expanded clones, and some rows have none.

TGTGCCAGCAGTTACGGCGCGGGGGGCTACGAGCAGTACTTC	CASSYGAGGYEQYF	TRBV6-5	TRBJ2-7	TRBD2	.
TGTGCCAGCAGCCTAGACTCGGGAGGCACAGATACGCAGTATTTT	CASSLDSGGTDTQYF	TRBV7-2	TRBJ2-3	.	.
TGTGCCAGCAACCCGGGGTTAAACACTGAAGCTTTCTTT	CASNPGLNTEAFF	TRBV2	TRBJ1-1	.	.
TGTGCCAGCAGCAATATCGGACAGCGCGGCTCACCCCTCCACTTT	CASSNIGQRGSPLHF	TRBV21-1	TRBJ1-6	.	few
TGTGCCAGCAGTGAAGACGGACGGGGACGGGTTGAAGCTTTCTTT	CASSEDGRGRVEAFF	TRBV6-1	TRBJ1-1	.	.
TGTGCCAGTAGACCGACTAGCGGGGGGGCCGTTGAGCAGTTCTTC	CASRPTSGGAVEQFF	TRBV19	TRBJ2-1	TRBD2	.
TGTGCCAGCACTAAACAGATAAACTATGGCTACACCTTC	CASTKQINYGYTF	TRBV6-1	TRBJ1-2	.	.
TGTGCCAGCAGCGGTGTGGGGGGGATTAAAACTGAAGCTTTCTTT	CASSGVGGIKTEAFF	TRBV11-2	TRBJ1-1	.	.
TGTGCCGCGCGAACTAGCGGCGTCGAGACCCAGTACTTC	CAARTSGVETQYF	TRBV10-3	TRBJ2-5	TRBD2	.
TGCGCCAGCAGCTTGGGCGGAGAGGTTAGCTACACCTTC	CASSLGGEVSYTF	TRBV5-1	TRBJ1-2	.	.
TGCGCCAGCAGCTTGGATCGCCCGGCTGGGGCCAACGTCCTGACTTTC	CASSLDRPAGANVLTF	TRBV5-1	TRBJ2-6	.	.
TGTGCCAGCAGTTTATCCCCGGACCCTCTCTCACCCCTCCACTTT	CASSLSPDPLSPLHF	TRBV28	TRBJ1-6	.	.
TGTGCCAGCAGTCCGGGACTGAACACTGAAGCTTTCTTT	CASSPGLNTEAFF	TRBV27	TRBJ1-1	.	.
TGCGCCAGCAGCTTGCCGGGGCTTTCCATGAACACTGAAGCTTTCTTT	CASSLPGLSMNTEAFF	TRBV5-1	TRBJ1-1	.	.
TGTGCCAGCAGCCCAGAGGCTGACAGTATGGACTTGGGCTACACCTTC	CASSPEADSMDLGYTF	TRBV9	TRBJ1-2	.	.
TGTGCCAGCAGCTCCCGGGACTCTAAACCCTACGAGCAGTACTTC	CASSSRDSKPYEQYF	TRBV6-5	TRBJ2-7	.	.
TGTGCCAGCAGCCGGGACCCCACCACAGATACGCAGTATTTT	CASSRDPTTDTQYF	TRBV7-8	TRBJ2-3	.	.
TGTGCCTGGAGTGTAGAGGGCGGGGAGCTGTTTTTT	CAWSVEGGELFF	TRBV30	TRBJ2-2	.	.
TGCGCCAGCACGGCCACCGGGGAGCTGTTTTTT	CASTATGELFF	TRBV5-1	TRBJ2-2	.	few
TGTGCCACCAGCAGAGATGGCTCCCCCGGGGAGCTGTTTTTT	CATSRDGSPGELFF	TRBV15	TRBJ2-2	.	.
TGTGCCAGCAGCGGGGACCACCCCACGCAGTATTTT	CASSGDHPTQYF	TRBV2	TRBJ2-3	.	.
TGCGCCAGCAGCTTGGCGAGGGGGCAGTGGGGATCACCCCTCCACTTT	CASSLARGQWGSPLHF	TRBV5-1	TRBJ1-6	TRBD1	.
TGCGCCAGCAGCCAAGAGCCGGGGGCCACTGAAGCTTTCTTT	CASSQEPGATEAFF	TRBV4-1	TRBJ1-1	.	.
TGTGCCAGCAGCTCTTTACTAGCGGGGGGGCCAGATACGCAGTATTTT	CASSSLLAGGPDTQYF	TRBV5-6	TRBJ2-3	TRBD2	.
TGTGCCAGCAGCCCTTCCTCCGATGGGGATACGCAGTATTTT	CASSPSSDGDTQYF	TRBV7-3	TRBJ2-3	.	once
TGTGCCACCAGCGGGAGAGGAGTTAATGTAGCCTACGAGCAGTACTTC	CATSGRGVNVAYEQYF	TRBV15	TRBJ2-7	.	once